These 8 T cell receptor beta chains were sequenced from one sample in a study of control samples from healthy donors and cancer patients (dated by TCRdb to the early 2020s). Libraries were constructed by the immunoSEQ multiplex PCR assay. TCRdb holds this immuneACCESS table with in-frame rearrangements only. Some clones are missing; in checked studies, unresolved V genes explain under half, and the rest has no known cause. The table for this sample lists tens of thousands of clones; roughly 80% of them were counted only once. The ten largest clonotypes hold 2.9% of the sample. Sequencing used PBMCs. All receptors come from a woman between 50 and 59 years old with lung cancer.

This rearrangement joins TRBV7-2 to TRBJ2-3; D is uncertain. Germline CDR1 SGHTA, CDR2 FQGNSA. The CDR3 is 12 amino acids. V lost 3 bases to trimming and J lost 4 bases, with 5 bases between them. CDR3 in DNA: TGTGCCAGCAGCTTTTTCGCAGATACGCAGTATTTT. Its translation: CASSFFADTQYF.

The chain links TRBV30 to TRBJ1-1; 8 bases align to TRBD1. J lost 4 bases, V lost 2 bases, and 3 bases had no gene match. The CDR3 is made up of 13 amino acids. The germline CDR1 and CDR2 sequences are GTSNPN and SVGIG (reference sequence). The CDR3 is CAWSNTGGTEAFF. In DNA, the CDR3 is TGTGCCTGGAGTAATACAGGGGGCACTGAAGCTTTCTTT.

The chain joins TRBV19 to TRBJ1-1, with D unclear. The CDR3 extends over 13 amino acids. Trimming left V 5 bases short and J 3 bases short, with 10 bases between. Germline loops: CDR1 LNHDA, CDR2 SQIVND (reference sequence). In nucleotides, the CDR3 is TGTGCCAGTAGTCCCCGGCCCCACACTGAAGCTTTCTTT. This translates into CASSPRPHTEAFF.

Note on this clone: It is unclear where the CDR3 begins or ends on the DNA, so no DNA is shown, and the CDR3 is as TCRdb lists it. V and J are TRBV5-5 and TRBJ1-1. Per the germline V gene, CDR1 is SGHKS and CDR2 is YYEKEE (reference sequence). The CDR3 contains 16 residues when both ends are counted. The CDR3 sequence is CASSLVSFLWFSEAFF.

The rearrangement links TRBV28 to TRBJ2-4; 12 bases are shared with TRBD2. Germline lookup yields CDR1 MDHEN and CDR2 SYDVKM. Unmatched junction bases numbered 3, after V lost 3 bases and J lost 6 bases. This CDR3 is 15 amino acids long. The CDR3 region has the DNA TGTGCCAGCAGTTTCTCTAGCGGGGGGGCAAACATTCAGTACTTC. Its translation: CASSFSSGGANIQYF.

This CDR3 is CASSQGCGPGTGNTIYF. CDR3 DNA sequence: TGTGCCAGCAGCCAAGGCTGTGGCCCAGGAACTGGAAACACCATATATTTT. This chain connects TRBV3-1 (or the pseudogene TRBV3-2) to TRBJ1-3; no reliable D call. Trimming took off 1 base at V and 2 bases at J, with 15 bases between the two ends. This CDR3 has 17 amino acids. Germline assignment: CDR1 LGHDT and CDR2 YNNKEL (reference sequence).

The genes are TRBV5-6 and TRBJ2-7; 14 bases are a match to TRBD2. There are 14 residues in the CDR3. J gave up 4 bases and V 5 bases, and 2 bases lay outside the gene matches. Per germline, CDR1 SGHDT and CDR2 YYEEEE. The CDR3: CASRGTSGGYEQYF. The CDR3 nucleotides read TGTGCCAGCAGGGGGACTAGCGGGGGATACGAGCAGTACTTC.

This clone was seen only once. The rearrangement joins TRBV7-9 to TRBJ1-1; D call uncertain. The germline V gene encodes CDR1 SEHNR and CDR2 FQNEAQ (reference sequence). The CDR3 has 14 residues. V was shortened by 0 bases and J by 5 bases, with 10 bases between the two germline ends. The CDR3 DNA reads TGTGCCAGCAGCTTAGCGCTGCCAAGGACTGAAGCTTTCTTT. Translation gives CASSLALPRTEAFF.